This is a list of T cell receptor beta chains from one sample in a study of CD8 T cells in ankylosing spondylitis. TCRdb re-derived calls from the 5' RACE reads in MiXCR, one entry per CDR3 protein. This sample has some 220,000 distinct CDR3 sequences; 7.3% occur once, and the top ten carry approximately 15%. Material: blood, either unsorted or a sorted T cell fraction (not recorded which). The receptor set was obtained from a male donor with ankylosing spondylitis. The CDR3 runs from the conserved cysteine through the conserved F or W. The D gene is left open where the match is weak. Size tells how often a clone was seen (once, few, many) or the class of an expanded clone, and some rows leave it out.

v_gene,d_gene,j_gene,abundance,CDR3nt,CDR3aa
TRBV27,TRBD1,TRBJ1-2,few,TGTGCCAGCAGTTTATCCAGGGGGGGATATAGAGGCTACACCTTC,CASSLSRGGYRGYTF
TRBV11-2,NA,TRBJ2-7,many,TGTGCCAGCAGCTCGGGACCCCACTCCTACGAGCAGTACTTC,CASSSGPHSYEQYF
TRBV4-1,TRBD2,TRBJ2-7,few,TGCGCCAGCAGCCGCAGCGGGACTTACGAGCAGTACTTC,CASSRSGTYEQYF
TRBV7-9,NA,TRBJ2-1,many,TGTGCCAGCAGCACCAGGACAGAGTTCTACAATGAGCAGTTCTTC,CASSTRTEFYNEQFF
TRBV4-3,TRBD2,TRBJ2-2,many,TGCGCCAGCAGCCAGGGGACTAGCGGATTCACCGGGGAGCTGTTTTTT,CASSQGTSGFTGELFF
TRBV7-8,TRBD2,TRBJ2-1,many,TGTGCCAGCAGCTGGGAGCCGTGGACTAGCGGGAAGGTAGCTTGGCAGTTCTTC,CASSWEPWTSGKVAWQFF
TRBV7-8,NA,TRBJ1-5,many,TGTGCCAGCAGCTTAGCGAGTTGGCAGCCCCAGCATTTT,CASSLASWQPQHF
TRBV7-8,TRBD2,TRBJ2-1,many,TGTGCCAGCAGCCTCAGACTAGCGGGAGGGACGGAGGAGCAGTTCTTC,CASSLRLAGGTEEQFF
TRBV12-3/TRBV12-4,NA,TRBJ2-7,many,TGTGCCAGCAGTTTAGCGCACCCTTACGGAGGGGACTACGAGCAGTACTTC,CASSLAHPYGGDYEQYF
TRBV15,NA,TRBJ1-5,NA,TGTGCCACCAGCAGCGAAGGGGCGGGTCAGCCCCAGCATTTT,CATSSEGAGQPQHF
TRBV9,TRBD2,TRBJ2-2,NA,TGTGCCAGCAGCGTAGCTAGGAGCGGGGGGACTAACACCGGGGAGCTGTTTTTT,CASSVARSGGTNTGELFF
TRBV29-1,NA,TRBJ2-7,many,TGCAGCGTTGTTTCCCTAAGCTACGAGCAGTACTTC,CSVVSLSYEQYF
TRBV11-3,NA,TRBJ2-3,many,TGTGCCAGCAGCCCCGAAAGGGGTCCAGATACGCAGTATTTT,CASSPERGPDTQYF
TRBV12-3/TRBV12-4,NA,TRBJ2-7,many,TGTGCCAGCACTCAGGACAACTACGAGCAGTACTTC,CASTQDNYEQYF
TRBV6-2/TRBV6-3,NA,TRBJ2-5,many,TGTGCCAGCAGTTACTCGGGGGTTGGAGAGACCCAGTACTTC,CASSYSGVGETQYF
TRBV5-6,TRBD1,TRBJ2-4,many,TGTGCCAGCAGCTTGGCACGACAGGGGGGACGCAACATTCAGTACTTC,CASSLARQGGRNIQYF
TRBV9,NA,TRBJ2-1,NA,TGTGCCAGCAGCGTCTATTCGGACGGTACCTACAATGAGCAGTTCTTC,CASSVYSDGTYNEQFF
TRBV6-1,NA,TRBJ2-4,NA,TGTGCCAGCACCCCGTCAAGCCCGTATACCGCCAAAAACATTCAGTACTTC,CASTPSSPYTAKNIQYF
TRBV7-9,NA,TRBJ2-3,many,TGTGCCAGCAGCCCCGTGGGCGTCGGTACGCAGTATTTT,CASSPVGVGTQYF
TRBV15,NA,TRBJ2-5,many,TGTGCCACCAGCAGGTTAACCCTGGGGAAAGAGACCCAGTACTTC,CATSRLTLGKETQYF
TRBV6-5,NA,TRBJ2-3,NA,TGTGCCAGCAGTTACTCGAGAGAAAAGGCAGATACGCAGTATTTT,CASSYSREKADTQYF
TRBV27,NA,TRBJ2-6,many,TGTGCCAGCAGGACGATCGGCTCTGGGGCCAACGTCCTGACTTTC,CASRTIGSGANVLTF
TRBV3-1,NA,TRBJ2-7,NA,TGTGCCAGCAGCCAAGGCAACGGGCCCTACGAGCAGTACTTC,CASSQGNGPYEQYF
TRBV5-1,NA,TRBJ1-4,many,TGCGCCAGCAGCAATTTGGGGGGCTCGGTACGAGAAAAACTGTTTTTT,CASSNLGGSVREKLFF
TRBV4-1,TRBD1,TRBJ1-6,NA,TGCGCCAGCAGCCTCATCGACAGGGGGCCTAATTCACCCCTCCACTTT,CASSLIDRGPNSPLHF
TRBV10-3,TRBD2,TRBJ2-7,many,TGTGCCATCAGCGAGCTAGCGGGGCGACTCTACGAGCAGTACTTC,CAISELAGRLYEQYF
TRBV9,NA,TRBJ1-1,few,TGTGCCAGCAGCCCCCTTGGTAGGGTGGACACTGAAGCTTTCTTT,CASSPLGRVDTEAFF
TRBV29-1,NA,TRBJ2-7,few,TGCAGCGTTTTTACAGTCTCCTACGAGCAGTACTTC,CSVFTVSYEQYF
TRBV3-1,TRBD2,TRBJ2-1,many,TGTGCCAGCAGCCATTCCAGCGGGGGCCCCTACAATGAGCAGTTCTTC,CASSHSSGGPYNEQFF
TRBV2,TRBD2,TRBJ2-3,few,TGTGCCAGCAGTGGTCGCACTAGCGGGAGGCATCGCACAGATACGCAGTATTTT,CASSGRTSGRHRTDTQYF
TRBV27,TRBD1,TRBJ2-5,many,TGTGCCAGCAGTCCGGGACAGGGGGAGGTAAAGACCCAGTACTTC,CASSPGQGEVKTQYF
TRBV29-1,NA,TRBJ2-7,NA,TGCAGCGTAGTAGGGACGAGCTCCTACGAGCAGTACTTC,CSVVGTSSYEQYF
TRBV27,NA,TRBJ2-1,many,TGTGCCAGCAGTCCAGACATCACTAGCTCCTACAATGAGCAGTTCTTC,CASSPDITSSYNEQFF
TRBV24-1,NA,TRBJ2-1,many,TGTGCCACCAGTGATTTTGAATCCCCAGGGAATTTCTTGGAGCAGTTCTTC,CATSDFESPGNFLEQFF
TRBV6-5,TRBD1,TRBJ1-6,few,TGTGCCAGCAGTTTTGGGACAGGGGGCAATTCACCCCTCCACTTT,CASSFGTGGNSPLHF
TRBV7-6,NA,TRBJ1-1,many,TGTGCCAGCAGCTCAGGCTTGAACACTGAAGCTTTCTTT,CASSSGLNTEAFF
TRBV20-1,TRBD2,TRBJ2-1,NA,TGCAGTGCTAGTTGGCTAGCGGGGGGCCGGAATGAGCAGTTCTTC,CSASWLAGGRNEQFF